The present T cell receptor beta chain was sequenced within a study of OX40 agonist ivuxolimab in advanced cancers. Study as a whole: It was permissible to have had prior anti-PD-1, anti-PD-L1 or anti-CTLA-4 therapy, and around 43% had some.

Assay: immunoSEQ multiplex PCR; the TCRdb copy retains only in-frame clones and omits some. The data contain approximately 100,000 clones, around nine tenths of them singletons. Study results and caveats: Antigen specificity remained undetermined for the expanded peripheral T cells.

The germline V gene has CDR1 MDHEN and CDR2 SYDVKM. This CDR3 comprises 13 residues. V lost 6 bases and J lost 4, with 13 bases in between. A word on this clone: Its antigen is currently unknown.

This rearrangement joins TRBV28 to TRBJ2-7, with D possibly being TRBD2 (5 bases). The sequence derives from an adult with an advanced solid tumor such as melanoma, head and neck, liver or kidney cancer. The sample here was CD4+ or CD8+ T cells sorted from blood, taken in a trial of the OX40 agonist ivuxolimab. In nucleotides, the CDR3 is TGTGCCAGCAGCTTCGGACTGAAATACGAGCAGTACTTC. Protein: CASSFGLKYEQYF.